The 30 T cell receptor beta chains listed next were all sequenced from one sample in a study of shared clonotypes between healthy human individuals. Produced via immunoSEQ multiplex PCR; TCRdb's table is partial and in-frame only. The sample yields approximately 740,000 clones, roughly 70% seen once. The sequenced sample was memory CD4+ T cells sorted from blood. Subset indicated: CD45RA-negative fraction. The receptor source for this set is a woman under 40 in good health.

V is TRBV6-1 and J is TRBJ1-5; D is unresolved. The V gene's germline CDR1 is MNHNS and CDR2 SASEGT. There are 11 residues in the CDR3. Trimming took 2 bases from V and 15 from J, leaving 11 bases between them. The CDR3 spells CASSETPFSHF. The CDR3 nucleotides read TGTGCCAGCAGTGAAACTCCCTTTTCGCATTTT.

The DNA of the CDR3 is TGTGCCATCAGTGACTCCGACTACAGTACAGATACGCAGTATTTT. Protein: CAISDSDYSTDTQYF. The chain couples TRBV10-3 to TRBJ2-3; D is possibly TRBD2 (5 bases). V gave up 3 bases and J gave up 3 bases, with 13 bases separating them. From germline, CDR1 is ENHRY and CDR2 SYGVKD. The CDR3 runs 15 residues.

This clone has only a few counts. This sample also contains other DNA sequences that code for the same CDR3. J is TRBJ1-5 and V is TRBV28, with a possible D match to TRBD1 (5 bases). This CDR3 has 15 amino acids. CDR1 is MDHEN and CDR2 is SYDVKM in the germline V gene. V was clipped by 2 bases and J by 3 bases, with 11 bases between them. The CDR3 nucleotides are TGTGCCAGCAGTTTACGAGCAGGGCCCAATCAGCCCCAGCATTTT. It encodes CASSLRAGPNQPQHF.

The CDR3 region has the DNA TGTGCCAGTAGTATACAAGGGATTGACACTGAAGCTTTCTTT. Translated: CASSIQGIDTEAFF. The V gene is TRBV19, the J gene TRBJ1-1; D is undetermined. Germline V gene data show CDR1 as LNHDA and CDR2 as SQIVND (reference sequence). Trimming left V 2 bases short and J 3 bases short, with 10 bases between. The CDR3 consists of 14 residues.

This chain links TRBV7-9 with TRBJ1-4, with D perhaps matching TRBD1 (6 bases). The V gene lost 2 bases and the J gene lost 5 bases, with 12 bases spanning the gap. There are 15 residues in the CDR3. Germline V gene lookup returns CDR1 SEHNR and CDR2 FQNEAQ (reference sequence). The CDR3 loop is CASSLQGWLNEKLFF. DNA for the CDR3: TGTGCCAGCAGCTTACAGGGGTGGTTGAATGAAAAACTGTTTTTT. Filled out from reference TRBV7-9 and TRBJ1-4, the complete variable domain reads DTGVSQNPRHKITKRGQNVTFRCDPISEHNRLYWYRQTLGQGPEFLTYFQNEAQLEKSRLLSDRFSAERPKGSFSTLEIQRTEQGDSAMYLCASSLQGWLNEKLFFGSGTQLSVL.

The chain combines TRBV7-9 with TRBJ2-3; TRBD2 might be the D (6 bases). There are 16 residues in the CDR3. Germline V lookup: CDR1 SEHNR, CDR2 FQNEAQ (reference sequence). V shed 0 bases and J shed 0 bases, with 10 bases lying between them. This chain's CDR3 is CASSLASAGSTDTQYF. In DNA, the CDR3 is TGTGCCAGCAGCTTAGCCTCTGCGGGAAGCACAGATACGCAGTATTTT. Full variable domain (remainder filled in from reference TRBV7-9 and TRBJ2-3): DTGVSQNPRHKITKRGQNVTFRCDPISEHNRLYWYRQTLGQGPEFLTYFQNEAQLEKSRLLSDRFSAERPKGSFSTLEIQRTEQGDSAMYLCASSLASAGSTDTQYFGPGTRLTVL.

CDR3 loop: CASSDKDFHEQYF. The DNA for the CDR3 is TGTGCCAGCAGTGACAAGGACTTCCACGAGCAGTACTTC. This sequence joins TRBV25-1 and TRBJ2-7, with a possible D match to TRBD2 (5 bases). The CDR3 length is 13 residues. Germline CDR1 and CDR2: MGHDK and SYGVNS. With 3 bases removed from V and 5 bases from J, the gap between germline ends came to 11 bases.

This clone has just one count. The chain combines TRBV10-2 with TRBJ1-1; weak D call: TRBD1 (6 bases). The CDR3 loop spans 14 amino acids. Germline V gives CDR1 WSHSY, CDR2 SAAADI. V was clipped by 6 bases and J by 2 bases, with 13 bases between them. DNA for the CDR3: TGCGCCAGCAGACCGGACAGATCTAACACTGAAGCTTTCTTT. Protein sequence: CASRPDRSNTEAFF.

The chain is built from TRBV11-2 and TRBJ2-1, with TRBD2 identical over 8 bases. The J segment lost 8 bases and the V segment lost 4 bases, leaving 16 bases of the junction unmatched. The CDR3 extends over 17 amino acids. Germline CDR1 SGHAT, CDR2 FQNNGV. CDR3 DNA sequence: TGTGCCAGCAGCTCGGGACTGGCGGGAGGCCGAGGCGATGAGCAGTTCTTC. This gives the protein CASSSGLAGGRGDEQFF. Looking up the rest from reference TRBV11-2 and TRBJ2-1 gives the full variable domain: EAGVAQSPRYKIIEKRQSVAFWCNPISGHATLYWYQQILGQGPKLLIQFQNNGVVDDSQLPKDRFSAERLKGVDSTLKIQPAKLEDSAVYLCASSSGLAGGRGDEQFFGPGTRLTVL.

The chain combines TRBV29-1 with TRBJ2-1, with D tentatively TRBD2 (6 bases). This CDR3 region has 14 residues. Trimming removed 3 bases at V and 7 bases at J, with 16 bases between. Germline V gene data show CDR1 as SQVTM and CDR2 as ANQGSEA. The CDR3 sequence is CSVDRTGGRNEQFF. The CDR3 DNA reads TGCAGCGTTGACAGAACAGGTGGGAGGAATGAGCAGTTCTTC.

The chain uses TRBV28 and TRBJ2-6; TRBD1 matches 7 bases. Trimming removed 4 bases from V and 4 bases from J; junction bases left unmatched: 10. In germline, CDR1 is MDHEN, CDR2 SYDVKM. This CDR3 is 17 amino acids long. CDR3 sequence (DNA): TGTGCCAGCAGTTCCCCTGGCCAGGGGGACGGGGCCAACGTCCTGACTTTC. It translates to CASSSPGQGDGANVLTF.

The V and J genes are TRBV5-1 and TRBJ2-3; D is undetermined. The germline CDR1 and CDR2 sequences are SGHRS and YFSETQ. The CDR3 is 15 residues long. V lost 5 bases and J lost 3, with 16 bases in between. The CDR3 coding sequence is TGCGCCAGCAGTTACTCCGGCGTAGGGACAGATACGCAGTATTTT. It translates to CASSYSGVGTDTQYF.

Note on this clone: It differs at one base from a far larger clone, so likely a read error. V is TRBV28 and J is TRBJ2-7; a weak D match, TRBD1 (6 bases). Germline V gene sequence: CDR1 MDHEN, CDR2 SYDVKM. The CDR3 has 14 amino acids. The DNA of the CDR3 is TGTACCAGAAGCCCCACGGGACACCTCTACGAGCAGTACTTC. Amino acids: CTRSPTGHLYEQYF.

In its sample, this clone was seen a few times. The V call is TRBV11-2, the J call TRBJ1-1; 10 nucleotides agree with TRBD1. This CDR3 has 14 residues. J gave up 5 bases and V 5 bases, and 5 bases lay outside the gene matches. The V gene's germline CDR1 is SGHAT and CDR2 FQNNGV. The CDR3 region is CASSRDRGLTEAFF. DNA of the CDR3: TGTGCCAGCAGCCGGGACAGGGGATTAACTGAAGCTTTCTTT.

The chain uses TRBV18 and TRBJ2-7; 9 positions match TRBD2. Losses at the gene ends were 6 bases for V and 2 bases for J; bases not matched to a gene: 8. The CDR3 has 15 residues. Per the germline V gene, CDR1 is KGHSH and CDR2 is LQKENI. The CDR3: CASSPIAGVPYEQYF. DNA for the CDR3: TGTGCCAGCTCGCCTATAGCGGGAGTACCCTACGAGCAGTACTTC. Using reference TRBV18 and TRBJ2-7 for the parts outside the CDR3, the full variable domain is NAGVMQNPRHLVRRRGQEARLRCSPMKGHSHVYWYRQLPEEGLKFMVYLQKENIIDESGMPKERFSAEFPKEGPSILRIQQVVRGDSAAYFCASSPIAGVPYEQYFGPGTRLTVT.

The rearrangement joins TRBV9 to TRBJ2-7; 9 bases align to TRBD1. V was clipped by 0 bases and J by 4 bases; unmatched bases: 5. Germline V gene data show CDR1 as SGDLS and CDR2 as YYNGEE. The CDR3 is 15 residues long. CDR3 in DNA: TGTGCCAGCAGCGTAGCCGGGACAGGGATTTACGAGCAGTACTTC. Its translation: CASSVAGTGIYEQYF.

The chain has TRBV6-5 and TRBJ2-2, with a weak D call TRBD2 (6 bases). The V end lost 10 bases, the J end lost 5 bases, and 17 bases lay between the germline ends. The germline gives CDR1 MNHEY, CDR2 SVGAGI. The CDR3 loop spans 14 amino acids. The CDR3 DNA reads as TGTGCCACAACGGGGGACTTGGGAACCGGGGAGCTGTTTTTT. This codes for CATTGDLGTGELFF.

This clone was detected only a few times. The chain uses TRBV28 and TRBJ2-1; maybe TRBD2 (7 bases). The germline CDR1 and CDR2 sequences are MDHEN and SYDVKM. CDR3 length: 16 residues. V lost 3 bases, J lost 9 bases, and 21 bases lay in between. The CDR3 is CASSFGGSYARGEQFF. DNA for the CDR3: TGTGCCAGCAGTTTTGGCGGGAGCTATGCCAGGGGTGAGCAGTTCTTC.

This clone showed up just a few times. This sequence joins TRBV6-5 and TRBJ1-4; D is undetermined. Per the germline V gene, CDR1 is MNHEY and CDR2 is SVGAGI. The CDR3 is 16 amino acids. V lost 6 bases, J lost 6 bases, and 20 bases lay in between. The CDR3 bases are TGTGCCAGCAGATACGACTGGAGAGGCAGTCATGAAAAACTGTTTTTT. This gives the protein CASRYDWRGSHEKLFF.

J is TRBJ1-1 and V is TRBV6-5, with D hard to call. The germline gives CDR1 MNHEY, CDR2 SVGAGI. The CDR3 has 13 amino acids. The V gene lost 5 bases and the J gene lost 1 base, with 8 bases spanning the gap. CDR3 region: CASSKAANTEAFF. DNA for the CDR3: TGTGCCAGCAGTAAGGCCGCGAACACTGAAGCTTTCTTT.

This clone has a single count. CDR3 DNA sequence: TGTGCCAGCAGCCGGGGACAGTCTCAGCCCCAGCATTTT. Translating it yields CASSRGQSQPQHF. This chain connects TRBV28 to TRBJ1-5; TRBD1 aligns across 7 bases. CDR3 length: 13 amino acids. After removal of 6 bases from V and 6 bases from J, the junction contained 5 bases not matched to a gene. The germline gives CDR1 MDHEN, CDR2 SYDVKM.

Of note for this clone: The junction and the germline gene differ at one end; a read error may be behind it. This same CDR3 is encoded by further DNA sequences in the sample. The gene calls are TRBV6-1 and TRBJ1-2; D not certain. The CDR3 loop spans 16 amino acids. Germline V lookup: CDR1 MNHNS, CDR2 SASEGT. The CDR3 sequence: CASSEAGYNQLYGYTF. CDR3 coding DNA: TGTGCCAGTAGTGAAGCGGGGTATAATCAGCTTTATGGCTACACCTTC.

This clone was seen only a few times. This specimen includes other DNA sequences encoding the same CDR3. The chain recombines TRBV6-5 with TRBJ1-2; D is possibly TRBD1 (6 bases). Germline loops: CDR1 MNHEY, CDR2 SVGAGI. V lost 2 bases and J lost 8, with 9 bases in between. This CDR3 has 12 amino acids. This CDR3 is CASSYVGGGYTF. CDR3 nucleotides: TGTGCCAGCAGTTACGTCGGGGGCGGCTACACCTTC.

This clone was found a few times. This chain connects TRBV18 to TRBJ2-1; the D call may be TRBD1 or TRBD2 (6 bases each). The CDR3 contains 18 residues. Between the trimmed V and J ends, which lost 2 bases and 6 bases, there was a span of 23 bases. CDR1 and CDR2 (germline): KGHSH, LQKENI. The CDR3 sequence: CASSPRRSGAKFGNEQFF. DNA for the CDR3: TGTGCCAGCTCACCAAGGAGGTCGGGGGCTAAATTCGGCAATGAGCAGTTCTTC.

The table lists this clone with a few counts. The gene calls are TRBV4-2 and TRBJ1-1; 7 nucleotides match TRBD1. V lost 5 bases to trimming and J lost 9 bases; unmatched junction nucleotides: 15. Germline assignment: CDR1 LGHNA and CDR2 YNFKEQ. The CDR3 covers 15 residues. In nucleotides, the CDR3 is TGTGCCAGCAGCGATAAAAGCCGGGACAGATTCAAAGCTTTCTTT. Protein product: CASSDKSRDRFKAFF.

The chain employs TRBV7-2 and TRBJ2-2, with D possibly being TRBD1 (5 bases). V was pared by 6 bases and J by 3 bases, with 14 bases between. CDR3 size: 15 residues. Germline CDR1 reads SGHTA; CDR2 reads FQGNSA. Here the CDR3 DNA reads TGTGCCAGCAGTCCCCAAGGGGTTCACACCGGGGAGCTGTTTTTT. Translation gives CASSPQGVHTGELFF.

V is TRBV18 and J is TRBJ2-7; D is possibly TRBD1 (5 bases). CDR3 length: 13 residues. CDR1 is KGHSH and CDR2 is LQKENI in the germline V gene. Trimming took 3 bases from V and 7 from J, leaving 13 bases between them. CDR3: CASSPISGAEQYF. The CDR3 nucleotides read TGTGCCAGCTCACCGATTTCTGGGGCGGAGCAGTACTTC.

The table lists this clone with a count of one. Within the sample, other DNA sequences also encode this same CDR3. CDR3 loop: CASSEAVETQYF. The DNA for the CDR3 is TGTGCCAGCAGTGAAGCAGTAGAGACCCAGTACTTC. V usage is TRBV2 and J usage is TRBJ2-5, with D unclear. Germline V gene lookup returns CDR1 SNHLY and CDR2 FYNNEI. The V gene lost 0 bases and the J gene lost 4 bases, with 3 bases spanning the gap. This CDR3 spans 12 amino acids. The full variable domain, its missing parts supplied by reference TRBV2 and TRBJ2-5, is EPEVTQTPSHQVTQMGQEVILRCVPISNHLYFYWYRQILGQKVEFLVSFYNNEISEKSEIFDDQFSVERPDGSNFTLKIRSTKLEDSAMYFCASSEAVETQYFGPGTRLLVL.

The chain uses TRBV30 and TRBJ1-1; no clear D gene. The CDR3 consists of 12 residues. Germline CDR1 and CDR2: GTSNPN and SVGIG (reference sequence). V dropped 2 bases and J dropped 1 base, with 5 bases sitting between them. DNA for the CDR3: TGTGCCTGGAGTAGGACGAACACTGAAGCTTTCTTT. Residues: CAWSRTNTEAFF.

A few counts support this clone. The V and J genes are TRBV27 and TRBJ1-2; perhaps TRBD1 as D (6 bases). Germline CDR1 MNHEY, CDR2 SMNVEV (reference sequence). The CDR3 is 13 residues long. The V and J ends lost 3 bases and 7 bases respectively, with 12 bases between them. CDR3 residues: CASSFLQGSGYTF. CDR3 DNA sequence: TGTGCCAGCAGTTTTCTTCAGGGGTCTGGCTACACCTTC.